The sequence of this TCR beta chain was determined in a study of OX40 agonist ivuxolimab in advanced cancers. Overall study context: The treatment was a fully human IgG2 OX40 agonist, ivuxolimab. Three patients got partial responses; one had hepatocellular carcinoma and two had cutaneous melanoma.

The CDR3 has 18 residues. Germline V gene lookup returns CDR1 SEHNR and CDR2 FQNEAQ (reference sequence). V lost 4 bases to trimming and J lost 1 base, with 22 bases between them. This clone was detected only once. TCRdb's copy holds only in-frame clones and misses some; the assay was immunoSEQ multiplex PCR. In the table there are more than 45,000 clones, 70% to 90% of which are singletons. V and J are TRBV7-9 and TRBJ1-1; weak D call: TRBD1 (5 bases). Sequenced here: CD4+ or CD8+ T cells sorted from blood, sampled in a trial of the OX40 agonist ivuxolimab. The sequence derives from an adult with an advanced solid tumor such as melanoma, head and neck, liver or kidney cancer. The CDR3 coding sequence is TGTGCCAGCAGCTCGACCGACTTCCCGGGACTCCCGAACACTGAAGCTTTCTTT. Protein: CASSSTDFPGLPNTEAFF.